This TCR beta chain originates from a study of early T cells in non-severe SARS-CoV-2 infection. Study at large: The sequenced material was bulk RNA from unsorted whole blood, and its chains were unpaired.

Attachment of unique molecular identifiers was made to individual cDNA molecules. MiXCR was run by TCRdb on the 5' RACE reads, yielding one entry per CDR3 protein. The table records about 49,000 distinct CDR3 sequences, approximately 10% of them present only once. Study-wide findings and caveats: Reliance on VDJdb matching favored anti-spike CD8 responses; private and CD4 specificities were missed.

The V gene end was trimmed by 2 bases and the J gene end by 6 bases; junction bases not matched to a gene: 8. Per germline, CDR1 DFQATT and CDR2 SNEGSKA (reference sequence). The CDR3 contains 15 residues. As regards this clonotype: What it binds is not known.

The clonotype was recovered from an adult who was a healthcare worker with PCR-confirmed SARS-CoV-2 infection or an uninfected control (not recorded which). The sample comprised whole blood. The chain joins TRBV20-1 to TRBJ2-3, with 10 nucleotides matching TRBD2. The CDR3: CSARLASGGGDTQYF. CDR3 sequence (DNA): TGCAGTGCTAGATTGGCTAGCGGGGGAGGGGATACGCAGTATTTT.